The present TCR beta chain was sequenced within a study of blood T cell repertoires in COVID-19. About the study: The study drew acute and convalescent COVID-19 samples from the United States, Italy and Spain.

The table came from immunoSEQ multiplex PCR; TCRdb's copy has only in-frame clones and leaves some out. The sample has roughly 47,000 clones; over 75% are singletons. This clone was seen once. V lost 5 bases to trimming and J lost 4 bases; unmatched junction nucleotides: 7. Germline V gene lookup returns CDR1 SGHTA and CDR2 FQGTGA. The CDR3 is 15 amino acids. Material: peripheral blood. This receptor was identified in a man aged 45-65 years with acute or convalescent COVID-19. The chain is built from TRBV7-3 and TRBJ2-1; 8 bases match TRBD2. CDR3 loop: CASSPPGLEYNEQFF. CDR3 in DNA: TGTGCCAGCAGCCCACCGGGACTAGAATACAATGAGCAGTTCTTC.